Listed here are 3 T cell receptor beta chains from one sample, sequenced in a study of OX40 agonist ivuxolimab in advanced cancers. This table comes from immunoSEQ multiplex PCR, and its TCRdb copy is limited to in-frame clones, with some not included. Of about 66,000 clones listed, over 80% are singletons. The input for sequencing was CD4+ or CD8+ T cells sorted from blood, taken in a trial of the OX40 agonist ivuxolimab. Receptors originate from an adult with an advanced solid tumor such as melanoma, head and neck, liver or kidney cancer.

The chain is built from TRBV2 and TRBJ2-1; 7 positions match TRBD2. From germline, CDR1 is SNHLY and CDR2 FYNNEI. Unmatched junction bases numbered 6, after V lost 4 bases and J lost 3 bases. The CDR3 totals 15 residues. The chain's CDR3 is CASSVLAEGYNEQFF. CDR3 DNA sequence: TGTGCCAGCAGTGTTCTAGCGGAAGGCTACAATGAGCAGTTCTTC.

This chain links TRBV30 with TRBJ1-1; D is unresolved. The V gene lost 7 bases and the J gene lost 7 bases, with 10 bases spanning the gap. Germline loops: CDR1 GTSNPN, CDR2 SVGIG (reference sequence). This CDR3 contains 10 residues. The DNA for the CDR3 is TGTGCCTCAGGACCGCTTGAAGCTTTCTTT. Residues: CASGPLEAFF. The variable domain in full, completed from reference TRBV30 and TRBJ1-1, reads SQTIHQWPATLVQPVGSPLSLECTVEGTSNPNLYWYRQAAGRGLQLLFYSVGIGQISSEVPQNLSASRPQDRQFILSSKKLLLSDSGFYLCASGPLEAFFGQGTRLTVV.

This clone has only one observation. The J gene is TRBJ1-3, the V gene TRBV6-5, with TRBD1 matching 8 bases. The germline CDR1 and CDR2 sequences are MNHEY and SVGAGI. The CDR3 consists of 16 residues. V shed 4 bases and J 3 bases; nucleotides not matched to a gene: 8. As DNA, the CDR3 is TGTGCCAGCAGTTTACAGCAGGGGGCAGTTGGAAACACCATATATTTT. It encodes CASSLQQGAVGNTIYF.